This T cell receptor (beta chain) was retrieved from a study of identical twins. The CDR3 runs 18 residues. V shed 0 bases, J shed 2 bases, and the junction held 8 bases outside the gene matches. In germline, CDR1 is SGHTA, CDR2 FQGNSA. With respect to this clonotype: Its specificity is unknown.

Template switching introduced a universal primer site, and the cDNA bore unique molecular identifiers. TCRdb recomputed calls from the 5' RACE reads with MiXCR, one row per CDR3 protein. The table shows about 660,000 distinct CDR3 sequences, with more than 6.5% occurring only once. Study-level findings and limits: Conclusions relied on cross-sectional statistical analysis, not following the same donors. Zero-insertion analyses were open to partial confounding by invariant MAIT and iNKT cells.

The sample also formed part of further work on yellow fever vaccine responses in identical twins. That source reports: Twins' T cell vaccine responses reportedly looked partly convergent, partly personalized.

The chain recombines TRBV7-2 with TRBJ2-1; 9 bases are a match to TRBD2. The receptor was isolated from a woman younger than 35 in good health. Sequencing was performed on PBMCs. CDR3 sequence reads: CASSLASGRGGAYNEQFF. CDR3 in DNA: TGTGCCAGCAGCTTAGCTAGCGGGAGAGGGGGGGCCTACAATGAGCAGTTCTTC.